This is a list of T cell receptor beta chains from one sample in a study of radiotherapy plus CTLA-4 blockade in lung cancer. The assay was immunoSEQ multiplex PCR, and TCRdb's table has in-frame clones only and misses some. The table records 50,000 or so clones, roughly 90% of them present only once. The sequenced sample was peripheral blood, obtained from a patient treated with radiotherapy plus ipilimumab. The receptors come from a human donor with non-small cell lung cancer whose response to radiotherapy plus ipilimumab could not be evaluated. The CDR3 runs from the conserved cysteine through the conserved F or W. A D gene is named only where the DNA matches it firmly. Clone size, where shown, is once, few, many, or a class for clones that have expanded.

J: TRBJ2-7
D: -
V: TRBV18
size: -
DNA: TGTGCCAGCTCACCAGGCATCCTCGAGCAGTACTTC
CDR3: CASSPGILEQYF

J: TRBJ2-6
D: -
V: TRBV5-1
size: -
DNA: TGCGCCAGCAGCTTGGATGGCCTAGGAGGGGCTGGGGCCAACGTCCTGACTTTC
CDR3: CASSLDGLGGAGANVLTF

J: TRBJ2-7
D: -
V: TRBV5-4
size: once
DNA: TGTGCCAGCAGCCCCGGTTCCTCCTACGAGCAGTACTTC
CDR3: CASSPGSSYEQYF

J: TRBJ1-2
D: -
V: TRBV5-1
size: medium-sized
DNA: TGCGCCAGCAGCTTGGCAGGGGTTGGCGGCTACACCTTC
CDR3: CASSLAGVGGYTF

J: TRBJ2-3
D: -
V: TRBV4-3
size: -
DNA: TGCGCCAGCAGCCAAGAACTTCTCACAGATACGCAGTATTTT
CDR3: CASSQELLTDTQYF

J: TRBJ2-2
D: -
V: TRBV11-2
size: -
DNA: TGTGCCAGCAGCTTAGCGGGAAACACCGGGGAGCTGTTTTTT
CDR3: CASSLAGNTGELFF

J: TRBJ1-2
D: -
V: TRBV5-4
size: -
DNA: TGTGCCAGCAGCCTGGACCGGGAGGGCTATGGCTACACCTTC
CDR3: CASSLDREGYGYTF

J: TRBJ1-5
D: -
V: TRBV28
size: -
DNA: TGTGCCAGCAGTTACAGGAGCAATCAGCCCCAGCATTTT
CDR3: CASSYRSNQPQHF

J: TRBJ1-1
D: -
V: TRBV5-1
size: -
DNA: TGCGCCAGCAGCAGACAGAACACTGAAGCTTTCTTT
CDR3: CASSRQNTEAFF

J: TRBJ2-6
D: TRBD1
V: TRBV30
size: -
DNA: TGTGCCCGTCAACAGGGGGCTATTTCTGGGGCCAACGTCCTGACTTTC
CDR3: CARQQGAISGANVLTF

J: TRBJ2-7
D: TRBD2
V: TRBV28
size: -
DNA: TGTGCCAGCAGTTTACGCCCGGGACTAGCGGGAGGTACTCCTTTCTACGAGCAGTACTTC
CDR3: CASSLRPGLAGGTPFYEQYF

J: TRBJ1-2
D: TRBD1
V: TRBV5-4
size: -
DNA: TGTGCCAGCAGCTTGCCCCGACAGGGGCGAGGCTACACCTTC
CDR3: CASSLPRQGRGYTF

J: TRBJ1-1
D: -
V: TRBV19
size: -
DNA: TGTGCCAGTAGTACCCGACAGTTCCAAGCTTTCTTT
CDR3: CASSTRQFQAFF

J: TRBJ2-7
D: -
V: TRBV30
size: -
DNA: TGTGCCTTTGGGACACAGGGACCGGTCGAGCAGTACTTC
CDR3: CAFGTQGPVEQYF

J: TRBJ2-7
D: -
V: TRBV9
size: -
DNA: TGTGCCAGCAGCCCAGGAGGCAGGGGATGGGAGCAGTACTTC
CDR3: CASSPGGRGWEQYF

J: TRBJ1-1
D: -
V: TRBV25-1
size: -
DNA: TGTGCCAGCAGTGAGATGGGCGGGGGCCAGATCAACACTGAAGCTTTCTTT
CDR3: CASSEMGGGQINTEAFF

J: TRBJ2-3
D: -
V: TRBV5-1
size: -
DNA: TGCGCCAGCAGGCCCGGGAGCAACGCAGATACGCAGTATTTT
CDR3: CASRPGSNADTQYF

J: TRBJ1-2
D: TRBD1
V: TRBV4-1
size: once
DNA: TGCGCCAGCAGCCCCGGGGACAGGGGGACGAATTATGGCTACACCTTC
CDR3: CASSPGDRGTNYGYTF

J: TRBJ2-7
D: TRBD1
V: TRBV19
size: -
DNA: TGTGCCAGTAGTATAGGTGGCGGGACAGGGAGCTACGAGCAGTACTTC
CDR3: CASSIGGGTGSYEQYF